This entry is about one T cell receptor beta chain. The antigen is not known. The CDR3 covers 16 residues. CDR1 is LNHDA and CDR2 is SQIVND in the germline V gene (reference sequence). Trimming removed 3 bases from V and 3 bases from J, with 14 bases in between. The data derive from a study of shared clonotypes between healthy human individuals. Study-wide findings and caveats: Clonotypes shared by all four donors outscored non-shared clonotypes in generation probability. Rarefaction demonstrated incomplete sorted-subset sequencing despite large depth.

It was into CD45RA+ naive and CD45RA-negative memory subsets that the CD4+ cells were split. TCRdb's copy holds only in-frame clones and misses some; the assay was immunoSEQ multiplex PCR. The repertoire holds 180,000 or so clones, with 90% to 95% as singletons. The sample was naive CD4+ T cells sorted from blood. The subset is: CD45RA+ positively selected. This sequence was found in a woman under 40 in good health. The chain carries TRBV19 and TRBJ2-2; a possible D gene is TRBD1 (7 bases). CDR3: CASSIAGQLHTGELFF. The DNA for the CDR3 is TGTGCCAGTAGTATTGCGGGACAGCTACACACCGGGGAGCTGTTTTTT.